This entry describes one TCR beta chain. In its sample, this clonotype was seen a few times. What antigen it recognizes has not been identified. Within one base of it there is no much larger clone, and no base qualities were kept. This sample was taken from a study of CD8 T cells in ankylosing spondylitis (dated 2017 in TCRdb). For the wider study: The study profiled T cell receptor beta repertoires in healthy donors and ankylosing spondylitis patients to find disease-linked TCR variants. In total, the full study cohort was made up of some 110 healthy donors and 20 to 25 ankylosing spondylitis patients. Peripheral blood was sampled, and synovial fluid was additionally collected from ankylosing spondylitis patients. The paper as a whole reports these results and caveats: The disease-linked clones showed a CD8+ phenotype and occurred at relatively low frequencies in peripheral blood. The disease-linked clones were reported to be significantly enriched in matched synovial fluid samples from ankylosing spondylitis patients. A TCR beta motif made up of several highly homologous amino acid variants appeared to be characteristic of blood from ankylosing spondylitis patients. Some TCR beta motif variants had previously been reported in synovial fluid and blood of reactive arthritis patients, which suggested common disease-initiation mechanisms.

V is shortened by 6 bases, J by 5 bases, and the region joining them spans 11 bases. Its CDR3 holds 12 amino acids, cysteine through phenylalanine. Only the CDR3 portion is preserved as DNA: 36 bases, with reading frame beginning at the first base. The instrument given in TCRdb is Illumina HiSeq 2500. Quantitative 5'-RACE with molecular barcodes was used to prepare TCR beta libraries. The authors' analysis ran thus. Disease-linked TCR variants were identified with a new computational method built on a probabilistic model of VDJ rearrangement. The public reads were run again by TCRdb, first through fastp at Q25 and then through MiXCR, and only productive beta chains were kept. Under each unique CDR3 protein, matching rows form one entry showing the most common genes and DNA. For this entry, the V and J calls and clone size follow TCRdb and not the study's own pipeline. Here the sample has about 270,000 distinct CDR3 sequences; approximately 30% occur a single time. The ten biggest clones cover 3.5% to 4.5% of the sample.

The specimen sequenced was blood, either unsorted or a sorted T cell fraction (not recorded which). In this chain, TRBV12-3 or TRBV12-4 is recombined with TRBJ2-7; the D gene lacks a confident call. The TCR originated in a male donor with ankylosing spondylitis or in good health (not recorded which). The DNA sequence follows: TGTGCCAGCAGCCTCCTAAGGGACGAGCAGTACTTC. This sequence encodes CASSLLRDEQYF.